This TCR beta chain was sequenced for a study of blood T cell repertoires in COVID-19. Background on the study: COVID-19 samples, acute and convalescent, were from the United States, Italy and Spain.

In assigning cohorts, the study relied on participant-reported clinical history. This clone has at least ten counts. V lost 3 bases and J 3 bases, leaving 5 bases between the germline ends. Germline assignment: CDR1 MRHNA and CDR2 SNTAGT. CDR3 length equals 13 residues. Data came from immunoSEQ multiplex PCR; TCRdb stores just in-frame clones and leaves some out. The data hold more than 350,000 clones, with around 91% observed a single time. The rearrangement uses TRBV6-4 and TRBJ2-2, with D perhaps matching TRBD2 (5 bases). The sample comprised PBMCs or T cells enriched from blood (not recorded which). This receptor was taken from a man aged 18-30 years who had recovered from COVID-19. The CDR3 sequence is CASSDSDTGELFF. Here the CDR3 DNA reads TGTGCCAGCAGTGATAGCGACACCGGGGAGCTGTTTTTT.